The 3 T cell receptor beta chains below were found in one sample sequenced in a study of neurological immune-mediated disorders. TCRdb itself ran the 5' RACE reads through MiXCR, one entry per CDR3 protein. There are 65,000 to 85,000 distinct CDR3 sequences in the sample; roughly 3% occur only once, and about 5.5% lies in the top ten. Sequencing input: PBMCs. These receptors all stem from a woman aged 45-65 years with multiple sclerosis.

This clonotype was seen at least ten times. CDR3 DNA sequence: TGTGCCAGCAGTTTAAGTTTGTTGGACTATGGCTACACCTTC. Translating gives CASSLSLLDYGYTF. This chain uses TRBV28 with TRBJ1-2; D is unresolved. The CDR3 runs 14 residues. V lost 2 bases to trimming and J lost 3 bases, with 10 bases between them. Looked up from germline, CDR1 is MDHEN and CDR2 is SYDVKM.

Many counts were recorded for this clonotype. The genes are TRBV20-1 and TRBJ2-1; no firm D call. Per the germline V gene, CDR1 is DFQATT and CDR2 is SNEGSKA (reference sequence). V was shortened by 2 bases and J by 9 bases, with 17 bases between the two germline ends. The CDR3 covers 14 residues. CDR3 sequence reads: CSARYGGPRGEQFF. The CDR3 DNA follows: TGCAGTGCTAGATACGGCGGCCCGCGAGGTGAGCAGTTCTTC.

In its sample, this clonotype was seen many times. This chain connects TRBV20-1 to TRBJ2-7, with 8 nucleotides matching TRBD2. The CDR3 has 11 amino acids. Germline lookup yields CDR1 DFQATT and CDR2 SNEGSKA (reference sequence). V lost 6 bases, J lost 6 bases, and 4 bases stayed unmatched. The CDR3: CSATSGSEQYF. CDR3 nucleotides: TGCAGTGCCACAAGCGGGAGCGAGCAGTACTTC.